The subject of this entry is one T cell receptor beta chain. Assignments of participants to cohorts depended upon their own reported clinical history. This sample was included in a study of blood T cell repertoires in COVID-19. Sequencing was performed with immunoSEQ multiplex PCR; in TCRdb, only in-frame clones are kept and a portion is missing. The repertoire holds hundreds of thousands of clones, with around 84% as singletons. This CDR3 is 18 amino acids long. V lost 1 base to trimming and J lost 0 bases, with 17 bases between them. The germline V gene has CDR1 SGHRS and CDR2 YFSETQ. The TCR sequence derives from a man aged 30 to 39 with acute COVID-19. The chain combines TRBV5-1 with TRBJ2-4; D perhaps matches TRBD2 (5 bases). Sequenced input: PBMCs or T cells enriched from blood (not recorded which). The CDR3 DNA follows: TGCGCCAGCAGCTTGTGGGCGGCGGGCTTACTAGCCAAAAACATTCAGTACTTC. Amino acid sequence: CASSLWAAGLLAKNIQYF.